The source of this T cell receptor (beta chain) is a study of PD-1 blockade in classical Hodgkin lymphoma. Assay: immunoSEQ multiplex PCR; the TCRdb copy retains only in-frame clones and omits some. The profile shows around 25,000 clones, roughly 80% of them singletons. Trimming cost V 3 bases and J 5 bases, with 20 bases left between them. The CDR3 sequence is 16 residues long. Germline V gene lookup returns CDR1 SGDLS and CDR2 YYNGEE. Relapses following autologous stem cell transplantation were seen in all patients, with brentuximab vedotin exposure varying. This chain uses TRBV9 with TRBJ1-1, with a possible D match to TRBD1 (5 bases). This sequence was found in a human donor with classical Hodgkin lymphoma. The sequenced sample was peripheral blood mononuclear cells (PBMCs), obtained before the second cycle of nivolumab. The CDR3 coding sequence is TGTGCCAGCAGCGACATGGCGGGGAGTTGGGGGACTGAAGCTTTCTTT. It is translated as CASSDMAGSWGTEAFF. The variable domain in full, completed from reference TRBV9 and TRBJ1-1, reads DSGVTQTPKHLITATGQRVTLRCSPRSGDLSVYWYQQSLDQGLQFLIQYYNGEERAKGNILERFSAQQFPDLHSELNLSSLELGDSALYFCASSDMAGSWGTEAFFGQGTRLTVV.